The 20 T cell receptor beta chains below come from one sample, sequenced in a study of identical twins' blood T cells. TCRdb ran MiXCR on the 5' RACE reads and lists one entry per CDR3 protein. This sample has 350,000 to 450,000 distinct CDR3 sequences, with about 28% found just once. The specimen sequenced was PBMCs. The receptor set was obtained from a woman aged 18 to 49 in good health.

This clonotype was seen a handful of times. V usage is TRBV11-3 and J usage is TRBJ2-1; D gene uncertain. CDR1 is SGHNT and CDR2 is YENEEA in the germline V gene. V was cut by 6 bases and J by 10 bases, with 19 bases left in between. The CDR3 covers 14 residues. CDR3: CASSTNEWGKEQFF. The CDR3 region has the DNA TGTGCCAGCAGTACGAATGAGTGGGGAAAAGAGCAGTTCTTC.

This clonotype showed up just a few times. This chain joins TRBV6-2 or TRBV6-3 and TRBJ1-1, with D unresolved. Germline-derived CDR1 and CDR2 are MNHEY and SVGEGT. The CDR3 has 12 residues. The V and J ends lost 7 bases and 8 bases respectively, with 14 bases between them. CDR3 sequence (DNA): TGTGCCAGCACCACCTGGGCGGCGGAAGCTTTCTTT. Its protein product is CASTTWAAEAFF.

The chain joins TRBV7-2 to TRBJ1-5, with 7 bases matching TRBD1. The ends lost 7 bases at V and 3 bases at J; junction bases unmatched: 3. This CDR3 is built from 13 residues. CDR1 is SGHTA and CDR2 is FQGNSA in the germline V gene. In DNA, the CDR3 is TGTGCCAGCAAGGGACAGCTCAATCAGCCCCAGCATTTT. It encodes CASKGQLNQPQHF.

This chain uses TRBV5-1 with TRBJ2-3, with D hard to call. From germline, CDR1 is SGHRS and CDR2 YFSETQ. Trimming stripped 3 bases from V and 5 bases from J, with 7 bases between. The CDR3 contains 12 residues. The CDR3 nucleotides read TGCGCCAGCAGCTATTTAAAAGATACGCAGTATTTT. Translated, it gives CASSYLKDTQYF.

In its sample, this clonotype was seen a few times. This chain joins TRBV2 and TRBJ1-5, with D possibly matching TRBD1 (6 bases). Trimming removed 4 bases from V and 5 bases from J, with 12 bases in between. CDR3 length: 14 residues. Germline values: CDR1 SNHLY, CDR2 FYNNEI. The CDR3 sequence is CASSVQGQYQPQHF. CDR3 DNA: TGTGCCAGCAGTGTCCAGGGGCAGTATCAGCCCCAGCATTTT.

This sequence joins TRBV7-8 and TRBJ2-3, with 9 bases matching TRBD2. With 8 bases clipped from V and 6 bases from J, the junction kept 15 bases outside the gene matches. CDR3 length equals 16 residues. Germline V gives CDR1 SGHVS, CDR2 FQNEAQ. The CDR3 nucleotides are TGTGCCAGCGGCCACGGGACTAGCCCAGAGATTGATACGCAGTATTTT. Protein product: CASGHGTSPEIDTQYF.

The gene calls are TRBV10-3 and TRBJ2-7; a weak D match, TRBD2 (5 bases). CDR3 length: 14 amino acids. Trimming took off 2 bases at V and 5 bases at J, with 13 bases between the two ends. Germline-derived CDR1 and CDR2 are ENHRY and SYGVKD. The CDR3 coding sequence is TGTGCCATCAGTGAGATGAGTGAGCGGAACGAGCAGTACTTC. This gives the protein CAISEMSERNEQYF.

A few counts support this clonotype. The chain is built from TRBV28 and TRBJ2-7; D gene ambiguous. CDR1 and CDR2 from the germline V gene are MDHEN and SYDVKM. Trimming took off 6 bases at V and 3 bases at J, with 12 bases between the two ends. This CDR3 has 13 residues. The CDR3 spells CASSVTEFYEQYF. CDR3 coding DNA: TGTGCCAGCAGCGTCACAGAGTTCTACGAGCAGTACTTC.

V is TRBV6-5 and J is TRBJ2-1; TRBD1 or TRBD2 may be the D gene (5 bases each). This CDR3 is 13 amino acids long. Trimming removed 10 bases from V and 9 bases from J, with 19 bases in between. Germline CDR1 is MNHEY and CDR2 is SVGAGI. CDR3 DNA: TGTGCCACCGGATCAATGGGGGATCCTGAGCAGTTCTTC. Protein sequence: CATGSMGDPEQFF.

The chain joins TRBV4-3 to TRBJ1-4; 12 bases agree with TRBD1. The V segment lost 0 bases and the J segment 4 bases; nucleotides outside the gene matches: 6. CDR3 length equals 18 residues. Germline V gives CDR1 LGHNA, CDR2 YSLEER. The CDR3 DNA follows: TGCGCCAGCAGCCAAGATGCAGGGACAGGGGGCGGTAATGAAAAACTGTTTTTT. It encodes CASSQDAGTGGGNEKLFF.

In its sample, this clonotype was seen a few times. This chain connects TRBV9 to TRBJ2-1; D perhaps matches TRBD2 (5 bases). V lost 3 bases, J lost 0 bases, and 19 bases lay in between. The CDR3 contains 18 residues. Germline CDR1 and CDR2: SGDLS and YYNGEE. CDR3 loop: CASSAPRSGTSSYNEQFF. CDR3 nucleotide sequence: TGTGCCAGCAGCGCCCCCCGGAGCGGTACAAGCTCCTACAATGAGCAGTTCTTC.

The chain joins TRBV20-1 to TRBJ2-3; TRBD2 matches 7 bases. CDR3 length: 11 residues. Germline V lookup: CDR1 DFQATT, CDR2 SNEGSKA (reference sequence). V trimming: 5 bases; J trimming: 5 bases; junction bases outside the gene matches: 1. CDR3 DNA: TGCAGTGCTGGACTAGAAGATACGCAGTATTTT. Encoded protein: CSAGLEDTQYF.

This clonotype was detected ten times or more. V is TRBV3-1 and J is TRBJ1-2, with D possibly being TRBD1 (5 bases). Trimming shortened V by 7 bases and J by 7 bases, and 16 bases separated the two germline ends. Per the germline V gene, CDR1 is LGHDT and CDR2 is YNNKEL (reference sequence). The CDR3 is 13 residues long. Written as DNA, the CDR3 is TGTGCCAGCACCCTCAGGGATACGTCTGGCTACACCTTC. Encoded protein: CASTLRDTSGYTF.

A note on this clonotype: The germline gene is not matched at one end of the junction; a read error may be the cause. The gene calls are TRBV19 and TRBJ2-2; 11 nucleotides line up with TRBD2. The V gene's germline CDR1 is LNHDA and CDR2 SQIVND (reference sequence). The CDR3 runs to 19 residues. The CDR3 spells CAGSIDPGTSGRRTGELFF. The CDR3 region has the DNA TGTGCCGGTAGTATAGATCCCGGTACTAGCGGGAGAAGGACCGGGGAGCTGTTTTTT. The variable domain in full, with the rest retrieved from reference TRBV19 and TRBJ2-2, is DGGITQSPKYLFRKEGQNVTLSCEQNLNHDAMYWYRQDPGQGLRLIYYSQIVNDFQKGDIAEGYSVSREKKESFPLTVTSAQKNPTAFYLCAGSIDPGTSGRRTGELFFGEGSRLTVL.

Concerning this clonotype: One base away lies a much larger clone, so this may be a sequencing read error. The chain couples TRBV19 to TRBJ2-1; tentatively, D is TRBD1 or TRBD2 (5 bases each). This CDR3 is 11 amino acids long. Germline V gene sequence: CDR1 LNHDA, CDR2 SQIVND (reference sequence). CDR3 protein: CVSSIRDQQFF. The CDR3 nucleotides read TGTGTCAGTAGTATCCGGGACCAGCAGTTCTTC.

The chain recombines TRBV20-1 with TRBJ2-7; D possibly corresponds to TRBD1 (6 bases). V lost 5 bases and J 6 bases, leaving 17 bases between the germline ends. The CDR3 is made up of 13 amino acids. Germline V CDR1 and CDR2: DFQATT, SNEGSKA (reference sequence). CDR3 amino acids: CSADKNRDGEQYF. The CDR3 coding sequence is TGCAGTGCTGATAAAAACAGGGATGGCGAGCAGTACTTC.

The chain combines TRBV29-1 with TRBJ2-1, with no clear D. V was shortened by 0 bases and J by 0 bases, with 9 bases between the two germline ends. This CDR3 comprises 15 residues. The germline V gene encodes CDR1 SQVTM and CDR2 ANQGSEA. CDR3 amino acids: CSVEDRRSSYNEQFF. The CDR3 nucleotides read TGCAGCGTTGAAGATAGGCGGAGCTCCTACAATGAGCAGTTCTTC.

The sample holds a few counts of this clonotype. The gene calls are TRBV20-1 and TRBJ1-2; 7 bases map to TRBD1. The CDR3 covers 13 residues. The germline V gene has CDR1 DFQATT and CDR2 SNEGSKA (reference sequence). J gave up 6 bases and V 5 bases, and 9 bases lay outside the gene matches. The CDR3 is CSARKTGRDGYTF. The CDR3 DNA is TGCAGTGCTCGAAAGACAGGGAGGGATGGCTACACCTTC.

The rearrangement uses TRBV10-3 and TRBJ2-2; TRBD1 matches 8 bases. Germline V lookup: CDR1 ENHRY, CDR2 SYGVKD. J gave up 4 bases and V 3 bases, and 1 base lay outside the gene matches. The CDR3 is 14 residues long. The CDR3 reads CAISDTGGTGELFF. DNA of the CDR3: TGTGCCATCAGTGACACAGGGGGCACCGGGGAGCTGTTTTTT.

V gene TRBV7-2 combines with J gene TRBJ1-2; unclear D gene. CDR1 SGHTA and CDR2 FQGNSA come from the germline V gene. Trimming shortened V by 2 bases and J by 7 bases, and 11 bases separated the two germline ends. The CDR3 contains 13 residues. CDR3 bases: TGTGCCAGCAGCTTATACCTTACTTCTGGCTACACCTTC. Its translation: CASSLYLTSGYTF. Filled out from reference TRBV7-2 and TRBJ1-2, the complete variable domain reads GAGVSQSPSNKVTEKGKDVELRCDPISGHTALYWYRQSLGQGLEFLIYFQGNSAPDKSGLPSDRFSAERTGGSVSTLTIQRTQQEDSAVYLCASSLYLTSGYTFGSGTRLTVV.